A single sample gave rise to the 20 T cell receptor beta chains below, sequenced in a study of T cells in Graves' hyperthyroidism and ophthalmopathy. RNA transcripts gave rise to amplified TCR beta CDR3 regions. When the TCR CDR3 underwent first-round RT-PCR, the HTBI primer set was used. TCRdb re-called the multiplex PCR reads through MiXCR, storing one row per CDR3 protein. The table shows roughly 400,000 distinct CDR3 sequences, with more than 12% occurring only once. Sequencing was performed on blood. The receptors here all came from a man aged 50 to 60 with Graves' ophthalmopathy.

This clonotype has at least ten counts. V usage is TRBV7-9 and J usage is TRBJ2-1; 9 bases map to TRBD1. Germline V lookup: CDR1 SEHNR, CDR2 FQNEAQ (reference sequence). The CDR3 spans 17 residues. V lost 5 bases and J lost 6; bases outside the gene matches: 14. This chain's CDR3 is CASSPRGLQGARNEQFF. CDR3 coding DNA: TGTGCCAGCAGCCCTAGGGGACTACAGGGGGCGCGCAATGAGCAGTTCTTC.

The V call is TRBV6-2 or TRBV6-3, the J call TRBJ2-3; the D gene is possibly TRBD2 (5 bases). Germline CDR1 is MNHEY and CDR2 is SVGEGT. The CDR3 loop spans 15 amino acids. V lost 5 bases to trimming and J lost 4 bases, with 16 bases between them. The CDR3 bases are TGTGCCAGCAGTGGATCGGGGATTTTTCCAGATACGCAGTATTTT. It codes for CASSGSGIFPDTQYF.

V gene TRBV6-2 or TRBV6-3 combines with J gene TRBJ2-5; D gene uncertain. CDR3 length equals 9 residues. V was clipped by 6 bases and J by 9 bases, with 5 bases between them. The germline V gene encodes CDR1 MNHEY and CDR2 SVGEGT. This CDR3 is CASRGSQYF. Written as DNA, the CDR3 is TGTGCCAGCAGGGGGTCCCAGTACTTC.

At least ten counts were recorded for this clonotype. The gene calls are TRBV2 and TRBJ2-3; D is undetermined. Germline V CDR1 and CDR2: SNHLY, FYNNEI. CDR3 length equals 14 residues. Trimming shortened V by 3 bases and J by 1 base, and 8 bases separated the two germline ends. CDR3 sequence (DNA): TGTGCCAGCAGTGATGGAAGGGGCACAGATACGCAGTATTTT. Translating it yields CASSDGRGTDTQYF. Full variable domain (remainder filled in from reference TRBV2 and TRBJ2-3): EPEVTQTPSHQVTQMGQEVILRCVPISNHLYFYWYRQILGQKVEFLVSFYNNEISEKSEIFDDQFSVERPDGSNFTLKIRSTKLEDSAMYFCASSDGRGTDTQYFGPGTRLTVL.

This clonotype has ten or more counts. The chain couples TRBV24-1 to TRBJ2-5; D remains unclear. Germline assignment: CDR1 KGHDR and CDR2 SFDVKD. V shed 1 base and J shed 2 bases, with 10 bases lying between them. There are 15 residues in the CDR3. Here the CDR3 reads CATSDFADGQETQYF. As DNA, the CDR3 is TGTGCCACCAGTGATTTTGCGGACGGACAAGAGACCCAGTACTTC.

V is TRBV5-8 and J is TRBJ2-7, with TRBD2 as a possible D gene (6 bases). This CDR3 region has 15 residues. V was clipped by 1 base and J by 0 bases, with 11 bases between them. Germline values: CDR1 SGHTS, CDR2 YDEGEE. In DNA form, the CDR3 reads TGTGCCAGCAGCTTGACGGGGGAGCCCTCCTACGAGCAGTACTTC. Protein sequence: CASSLTGEPSYEQYF.

This clonotype was counted only a few times. The chain has TRBV19 and TRBJ2-1; 14 bases are shared with TRBD2. The V segment lost 10 bases and the J segment 12 bases; nucleotides outside the gene matches: 11. The CDR3 loop spans 14 amino acids. Germline CDR1 is LNHDA and CDR2 is SQIVND (reference sequence). The CDR3 coding sequence is TGTGCCACCCAGACTAGCGGGAGGGCCATGGGGCAGTTCTTC. Protein product: CATQTSGRAMGQFF.

The chain links TRBV19 to TRBJ1-1; 7 nucleotides line up with TRBD1. With 4 bases clipped from V and 6 bases from J, the junction kept 14 bases outside the gene matches. The CDR3 length is 16 residues. The germline gives CDR1 LNHDA, CDR2 SQIVND (reference sequence). CDR3: CASSTTTQGVTPEAFF. The CDR3 DNA reads TGTGCCAGTAGTACAACAACGCAGGGGGTTACTCCTGAAGCTTTCTTT.

This clonotype was seen repeatedly, ten times or more. This rearrangement joins TRBV18 to TRBJ2-7, with a weak D call TRBD2 (6 bases). Trimming took 3 bases from V and 3 from J, leaving 18 bases between them. Germline values: CDR1 KGHSH, CDR2 LQKENI. The CDR3 is 16 residues long. The CDR3 DNA reads as TGTGCCAGCTCACCCGGGGGTGCCGCTCCGTACTACGAGCAGTACTTC. Its translation is CASSPGGAAPYYEQYF.

As regards this clonotype: A much larger clone differs by one base, so this may be a read error. V and J are TRBV10-2 and TRBJ2-2; TRBD2 matches at 10 bases. CDR1 and CDR2 from the germline V gene are WSHSY and SAAADI. There are 17 residues in the CDR3. V lost 5 bases to trimming and J lost 0 bases; unmatched junction nucleotides: 6. The CDR3 DNA sequence: TGCGCCAGCAGTAGATCGGGACTAGCGACGAACACCGGGGAGCTGTTTTTT. Translated: CASSRSGLATNTGELFF.

There are many counts of this clonotype. The chain is built from TRBV18 and TRBJ2-1; TRBD2 agrees at 9 bases. The J segment lost 2 bases and the V segment lost 3 bases, leaving 2 bases of the junction unmatched. This CDR3 spans 15 amino acids. From germline, CDR1 is KGHSH and CDR2 LQKENI. CDR3: CASSPGGRAYNEQFF. The DNA for the CDR3 is TGTGCCAGCTCACCCGGCGGGAGGGCCTACAATGAGCAGTTCTTC.

This clonotype was observed at least ten times. The V and J genes are TRBV20-1 and TRBJ2-1, with 11 bases aligning to TRBD2. Looked up from germline, CDR1 is DFQATT and CDR2 is SNEGSKA (reference sequence). Trimming took 5 bases from V and 6 from J; bases not matched to a gene: 12. This CDR3 has 16 residues. The CDR3 loop is CSAESSPGLAANEQFF. The DNA for the CDR3 is TGCAGTGCTGAGAGTAGTCCGGGACTAGCGGCCAATGAGCAGTTCTTC.

This clonotype was seen only a few times. This chain links TRBV15 with TRBJ2-1; 9 nucleotides line up with TRBD2. Per germline, CDR1 LNHNV and CDR2 YYDKDF (reference sequence). The CDR3 runs to 17 residues. The V and J ends lost 4 bases and 6 bases, in that order; junction bases with no gene match: 13. CDR3 region: CATSTDSGRGLSNEQFF. The DNA for the CDR3 is TGTGCCACCAGCACGGATAGCGGGAGAGGTCTGTCCAATGAGCAGTTCTTC.

The genes are TRBV15 and TRBJ1-1; 10 bases agree with TRBD1. Germline CDR1 and CDR2: LNHNV and YYDKDF (reference sequence). Trimming removed 2 bases from V and 1 base from J; junction bases left unmatched: 7. There are 17 residues in the CDR3. In nucleotides, the CDR3 is TGTGCCACCAGCAGATCGGGACAGGGGAAATGGAACACTGAAGCTTTCTTT. Its protein product is CATSRSGQGKWNTEAFF. Based on the CDR3 plus reference TRBV15 and TRBJ1-1, the full variable domain is DAMVIQNPRYQVTQFGKPVTLSCSQTLNHNVMYWYQQKSSQAPKLLFHYYDKDFNNEADTPDNFQSRRPNTSFCFLDIRSPGLGDTAMYLCATSRSGQGKWNTEAFFGQGTRLTVV.

This clonotype was picked up a small number of times. The chain has TRBV19 and TRBJ2-2; 10 positions match TRBD1. Germline V gives CDR1 LNHDA, CDR2 SQIVND (reference sequence). V dropped 3 bases and J dropped 5; count of bases not matched to a gene: 6. This CDR3 comprises 16 residues. The chain's CDR3 is CASSIIGTGATGELFF. The DNA of the CDR3 is TGTGCCAGTAGTATCATTGGGACAGGGGCGACCGGGGAGCTGTTTTTT.

This clonotype was counted many times. This sequence joins TRBV7-9 and TRBJ2-1; 15 bases are a match to TRBD2. Germline V CDR1 and CDR2: SEHNR, FQNEAQ (reference sequence). The CDR3 loop spans 16 amino acids. V shed 1 base and J 10 bases; nucleotides not matched to a gene: 5. CDR3 sequence: CASSLESGLAGGEQFF. In DNA form, the CDR3 reads TGTGCCAGCAGCTTAGAGTCGGGACTAGCGGGAGGAGAGCAGTTCTTC.

This clonotype was counted at least ten times. CDR3 nucleotides: TGTGCCAGCAGCAAACGGGACACCTCGAACTATGGCTACACCTTC. This codes for CASSKRDTSNYGYTF. This sequence joins TRBV7-2 and TRBJ1-2, with a weak D call TRBD1 (6 bases). Between the trimmed V and J ends, which lost 5 bases and 2 bases, there was a span of 15 bases. CDR1 and CDR2 (germline): SGHTA, FQGNSA. The length of the CDR3 is 15 residues.

This chain uses TRBV29-1 with TRBJ2-7, with D uncertain. V gave up 0 bases and J gave up 0 bases, with 9 bases separating them. The CDR3 spans 14 residues. CDR1 and CDR2 (germline): SQVTM, ANQGSEA. CDR3 residues: CSVEDPESSYEQYF. CDR3 in DNA: TGCAGCGTTGAAGATCCCGAGAGCTCCTACGAGCAGTACTTC.

This clonotype came up many times. The V call is TRBV14, the J call TRBJ2-7, with D hard to call. Germline assignment: CDR1 SGHDN and CDR2 FVKESK. Trimming removed 1 base at V and 6 bases at J, with 4 bases between. The CDR3 totals 11 residues. CDR3 in amino acids: CASSQGVEQYF. CDR3 nucleotide sequence: TGTGCCAGCAGCCAAGGCGTCGAGCAGTACTTC.

The table lists this clonotype with a few counts. The rearrangement joins TRBV6-1 to TRBJ2-3; D ambiguous. V lost 5 bases and J 6 bases, leaving 15 bases between the germline ends. The germline CDR1 and CDR2 sequences are MNHNS and SASEGT. The CDR3 spans 14 residues. The CDR3 DNA is TGTGCCAGCAGTTACCTGAACAGTGCCGATACGCAGTATTTT. Translating gives CASSYLNSADTQYF.